This TCR beta chain stems from a study of blood T cells in healthy people across ages (dated by TCRdb to 2013 to 2016). Turning to the overall study: Template switching captured roughly one uniquely barcoded TCR beta cDNA molecule per two T cells in model experiments. The study measured age-related changes in TCR beta repertoire diversity using deep sequencing normalized with unique cDNA molecular identifiers. Four age groups were formed from the donors: young (average about 17 years), middle-aged (around 39), aged (about 62) and long-lived (less than 85). Donors of different ages were randomly distributed across sequencing lanes to avoid experimental bias. Using the same blood draw, the study looked at two additional independent replicas of 1 million unique cDNA reads for two donors, one aged 18 to 30 and the other aged 80 or older. What the study reported, not specific to this receptor: Because profiling used bulk unsorted PBMCs, naive and antigen-experienced compartments could not be compared conclusively. Observed TCR beta diversity per million T cells fell roughly linearly with age, and a significant reduction was already apparent by age roughly 40. Because the CMV infection status of the donors was unknown, age-related changes in expanded clonotypes may potentially have been confounded. The long-lived group showed more naive CD4+ T cells, fewer expanded clones and increased TCR diversity than the aged group, suggesting age selection. Estimates of total diversity based on one million sequenced T cells were regarded as lower bounds and as underestimates. There was a strong correlation between observed TCR beta diversity and the percentage of naive T cells measured by flow cytometry.

Points on this clonotype: This receptor's antigen is unknown. There are no base qualities to consult, and no much larger clone falls within one base.

The germline V gene sets CDR1 to MGHRA and CDR2 to YSYEKL. Measured from the cysteine to the phenylalanine, the CDR3 is 20 residues long. The CDR3 DNA has 60 bases and is translated from base 1. Compared with germline, V lacks 1 base and J lacks 2 bases; bases without a gene match: 13. The approximately 41 donors, aged about 6 to 100 years, were systemically healthy Caucasian individuals from Russia. Roughly 10 milliliters of peripheral blood were drawn from each donor into EDTA-treated Vacutainer tubes. Ficoll-Paque density-gradient centrifugation was used to isolate PBMCs, with at least 7 million per sample. Total RNA, at least 5 micrograms per sample, was extracted from PBMCs with Trizol reagent. For every donor, an aliquot of PBMCs went through flow cytometry to measure the percentages of naive CD45RAhigh/CD27high T cells. Libraries were built with 5' RACE. Sequenced using an Illumina HiSeq 2500. A second PCR of about 6 to 12 cycles was run with a J-beta primer mix and a sample-barcoded 5' primer. A unique molecular identifier was introduced onto each TCR beta cDNA molecule by a template-switch 5' adaptor carrying 12 random nucleotides. At least 2.5 million CDR3-containing paired-end reads were obtained from each sample. First-strand cDNA synthesis was performed from all RNA using the Mint cDNA synthesis kit, with priming by a TRBC-specific oligonucleotide. Following uracil-DNA glycosylase treatment, a first 18-cycle PCR with universal primers M1SS and BC2_uni_R was performed on all cDNA. As for the original processing: Normalization of each sample was performed by random selection of 1 million high-quality reads, each carrying a distinct molecular identifier. Instead of being binned into consensus sequences, reads with shared molecular identifiers were discarded. MiTCR, with a Q25 quality threshold and the strictest error-elimination algorithm, was used for CDR3 identification, clonotype clustering and error correction. A nonparametric unseen species model with Euler transformation was used to estimate lower-bound total TCR beta diversity. TCRdb's own reprocessing of the public reads used fastp at Q25 and MiXCR and kept productive beta chains. Identical CDR3 protein sequences are pooled into one entry, listed with their most common genes and DNA. It is TCRdb's table, rather than the study itself, that gives the V and J calls and clone size. The sample includes about 1.8 million distinct CDR3 sequences, with 49% observed a single time. The ten largest clones capture less than 2.5% of the sample.

The chain was built from TRBV4-1 and TRBJ2-3, and TRBD2 matches 12 of the central bases. This sequence was found in a woman between 40 and 50 years old in good health. The specimen sequenced was blood. The CDR3 here reads CASSQGRLAGDPKDTDTQYF. The nucleotide sequence is TGCGCCAGCAGCCAAGGTAGACTAGCGGGGGATCCCAAGGACACAGATACGCAGTATTTT.